This T cell receptor beta chain was retrieved from a study of radiotherapy plus CTLA-4 blockade in lung cancer. TCRdb's copy holds only in-frame clones and misses some; the assay was immunoSEQ multiplex PCR. Of 20,000 to 30,000 clones detected, 71% appear once; the ten largest clones hold roughly 3.3%. The table lists this clone with a few counts. Its antigen is as yet unknown. V shed 2 bases and J shed 5 bases, with 10 bases lying between them. The CDR3 has 14 amino acids. The germline V gene has CDR1 SGHTA and CDR2 FQGNSA. The study, taken as a whole, reports: In blood, after radiotherapy plus ipilimumab, tumor-derived TCR clones expanded. Interferon-beta and early blood T cell clone dynamics reportedly predicted response best.

It was focal radiation plus CTLA-4 blockade with ipilimumab that patients with chemo-refractory metastatic non-small-cell lung cancer received. The source was peripheral blood, collected from a patient treated with radiotherapy plus ipilimumab. V usage is TRBV7-2 and J usage is TRBJ2-1; no definite D call. This TCR came from a human donor with non-small cell lung cancer whose response to radiotherapy plus ipilimumab could not be evaluated. CDR3 bases: TGTGCCAGCAGCTTACATCTACTCAACAATGAGCAGTTCTTC. Translating gives CASSLHLLNNEQFF.